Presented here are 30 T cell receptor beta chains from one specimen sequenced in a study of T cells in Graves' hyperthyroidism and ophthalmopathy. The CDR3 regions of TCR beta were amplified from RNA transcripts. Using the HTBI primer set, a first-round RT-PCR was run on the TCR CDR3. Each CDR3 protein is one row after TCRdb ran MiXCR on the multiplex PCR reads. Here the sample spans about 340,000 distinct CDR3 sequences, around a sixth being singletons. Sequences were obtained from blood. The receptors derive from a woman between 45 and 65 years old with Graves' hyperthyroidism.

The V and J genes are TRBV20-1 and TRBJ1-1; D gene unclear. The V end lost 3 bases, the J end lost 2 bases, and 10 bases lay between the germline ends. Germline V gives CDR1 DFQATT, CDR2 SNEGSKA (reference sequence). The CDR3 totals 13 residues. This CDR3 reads CSASIGSNTEAFF. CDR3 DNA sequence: TGCAGTGCTAGTATAGGATCAAACACTGAAGCTTTCTTT.

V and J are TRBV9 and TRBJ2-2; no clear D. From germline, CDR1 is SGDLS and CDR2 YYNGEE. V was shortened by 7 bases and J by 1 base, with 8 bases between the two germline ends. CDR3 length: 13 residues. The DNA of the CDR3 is TGTGCCAGCGAAGGCTGGAACACCGGGGAGCTGTTTTTT. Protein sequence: CASEGWNTGELFF.

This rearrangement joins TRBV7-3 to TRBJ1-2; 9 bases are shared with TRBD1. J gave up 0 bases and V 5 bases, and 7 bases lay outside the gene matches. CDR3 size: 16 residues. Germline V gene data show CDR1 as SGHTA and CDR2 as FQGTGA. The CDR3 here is CASSPGQGGANYGYTF. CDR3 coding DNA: TGTGCCAGCAGCCCGGGACAGGGTGGAGCTAACTATGGCTACACCTTC.

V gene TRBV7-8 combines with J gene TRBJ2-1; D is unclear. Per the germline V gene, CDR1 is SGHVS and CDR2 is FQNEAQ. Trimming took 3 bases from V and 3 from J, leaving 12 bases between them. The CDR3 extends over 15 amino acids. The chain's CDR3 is CASSLDVAGYNEQFF. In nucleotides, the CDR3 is TGTGCCAGCAGCTTGGACGTAGCAGGCTACAATGAGCAGTTCTTC. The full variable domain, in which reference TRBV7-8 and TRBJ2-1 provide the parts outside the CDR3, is GAGVSQSPRYKVAKRGQDVALRCDPISGHVSLFWYQQALGQGPEFLTYFQNEAQLDKSGLPSDRFFAERPEGSVSTLKIQRTQQEDSAVYLCASSLDVAGYNEQFFGPGTRLTVL.

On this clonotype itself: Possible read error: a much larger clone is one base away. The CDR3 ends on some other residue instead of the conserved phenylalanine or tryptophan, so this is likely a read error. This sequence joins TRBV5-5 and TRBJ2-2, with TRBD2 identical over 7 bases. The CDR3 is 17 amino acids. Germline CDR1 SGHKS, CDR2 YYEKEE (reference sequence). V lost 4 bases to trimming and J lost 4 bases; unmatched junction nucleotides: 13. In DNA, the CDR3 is TGTGCCAGCAGCACAAACCTAGCCGGGAGGTTCACCGGGGAGCTGTTTCTT. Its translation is CASSTNLAGRFTGELFL.

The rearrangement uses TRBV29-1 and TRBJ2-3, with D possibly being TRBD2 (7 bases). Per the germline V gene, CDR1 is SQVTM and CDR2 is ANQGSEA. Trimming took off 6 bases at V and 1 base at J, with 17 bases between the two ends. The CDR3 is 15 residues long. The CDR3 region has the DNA TGCAGCGTAAACGGGGGGCCCGCAGGCACAGATACGCAGTATTTT. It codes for CSVNGGPAGTDTQYF.

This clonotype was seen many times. CDR3 sequence (DNA): TGTGCCAGCAGCCTTAACCCCCAGGGGCCAAACTATGGCTACACCTTC. It specifies CASSLNPQGPNYGYTF. The J gene is TRBJ1-2, the V gene TRBV3-1; D is perhaps TRBD1 (6 bases). The ends were cut back, 4 bases at V and 2 bases at J, with 17 bases in the middle. This CDR3 is built from 16 residues. Per germline, CDR1 LGHDT and CDR2 YNNKEL (reference sequence). The full variable domain, its missing parts supplied by reference TRBV3-1 and TRBJ1-2, is DTAVSQTPKYLVTQMGNDKSIKCEQNLGHDTMYWYKQDSKKFLKIMFSYNNKELIINETVPNRFSPKSPDKAHLNLHINSLELGDSAVYFCASSLNPQGPNYGYTFGSGTRLTVV.

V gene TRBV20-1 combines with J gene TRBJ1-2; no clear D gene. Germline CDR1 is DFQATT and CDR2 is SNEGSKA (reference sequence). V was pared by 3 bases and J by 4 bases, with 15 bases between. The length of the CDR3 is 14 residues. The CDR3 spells CSASLPAASYGYTF. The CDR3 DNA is TGCAGTGCTAGTTTACCGGCAGCAAGCTATGGCTACACCTTC.

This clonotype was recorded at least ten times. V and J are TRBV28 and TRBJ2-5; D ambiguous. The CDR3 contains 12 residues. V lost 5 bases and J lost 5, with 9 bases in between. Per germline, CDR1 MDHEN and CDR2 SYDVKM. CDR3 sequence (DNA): TGTGCCAGCAGTCTCATAGTGGAGACCCAGTACTTC. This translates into CASSLIVETQYF. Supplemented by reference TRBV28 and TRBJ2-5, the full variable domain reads DVKVTQSSRYLVKRTGEKVFLECVQDMDHENMFWYRQDPGLGLRLIYFSYDVKMKEKGDIPEGYSVSREKKERFSLILESASTNQTSMYLCASSLIVETQYFGPGTRLLVL.

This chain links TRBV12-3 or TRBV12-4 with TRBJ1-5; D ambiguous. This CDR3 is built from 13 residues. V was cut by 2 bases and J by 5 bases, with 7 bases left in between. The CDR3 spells CASSLWQYQPQHF. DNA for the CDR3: TGTGCCAGCAGTTTATGGCAGTATCAGCCCCAGCATTTT.

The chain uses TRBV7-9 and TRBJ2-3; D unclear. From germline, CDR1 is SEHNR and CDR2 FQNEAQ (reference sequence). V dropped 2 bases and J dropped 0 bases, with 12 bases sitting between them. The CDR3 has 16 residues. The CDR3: CASSLFVDQSTDTQYF. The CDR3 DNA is TGTGCCAGCAGCTTATTCGTGGATCAAAGCACAGATACGCAGTATTTT.

In nucleotides, the CDR3 is TGTGCCAGCAGTTACTCTTTCTTCGAGAACAATGAGCAGTTCTTC. It translates to CASSYSFFENNEQFF. This sequence joins TRBV6-5 and TRBJ2-1; no definite D call. The CDR3 runs to 15 residues. Trimming took 0 bases from V and 5 from J, leaving 11 bases between them. The V gene's germline CDR1 is MNHEY and CDR2 SVGAGI.

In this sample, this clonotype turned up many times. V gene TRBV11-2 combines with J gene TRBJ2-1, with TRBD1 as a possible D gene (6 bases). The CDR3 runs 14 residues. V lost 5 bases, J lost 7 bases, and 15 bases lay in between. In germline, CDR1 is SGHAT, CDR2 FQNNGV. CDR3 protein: CASSPEGVWNEQFF. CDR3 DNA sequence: TGTGCCAGCAGCCCCGAGGGGGTATGGAATGAGCAGTTCTTC.

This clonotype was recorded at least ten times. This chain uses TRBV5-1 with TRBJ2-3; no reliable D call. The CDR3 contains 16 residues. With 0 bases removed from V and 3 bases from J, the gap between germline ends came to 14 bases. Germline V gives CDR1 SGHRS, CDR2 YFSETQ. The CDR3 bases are TGCGCCAGCAGCTTGGCGCCCCCTTTGGGAACAGATACGCAGTATTTT. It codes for CASSLAPPLGTDTQYF.

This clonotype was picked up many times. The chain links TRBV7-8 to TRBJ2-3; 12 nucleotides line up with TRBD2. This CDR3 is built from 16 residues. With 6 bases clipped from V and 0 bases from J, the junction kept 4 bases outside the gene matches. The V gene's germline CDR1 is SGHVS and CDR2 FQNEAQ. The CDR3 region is CASSSLAGGSTDTQYF. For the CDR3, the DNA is TGTGCCAGCAGTTCACTAGCGGGGGGTAGCACAGATACGCAGTATTTT.

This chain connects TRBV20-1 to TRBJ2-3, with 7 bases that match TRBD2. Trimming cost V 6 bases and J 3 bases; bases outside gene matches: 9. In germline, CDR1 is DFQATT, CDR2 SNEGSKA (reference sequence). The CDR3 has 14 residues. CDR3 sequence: CSAPPGRGTDTQYF. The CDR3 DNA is TGCAGTGCCCCGCCGGGGAGGGGAACAGATACGCAGTATTTT.

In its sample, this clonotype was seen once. CDR3 protein: CASSLTSGTIQFF. CDR3 sequence (DNA): TGTGCCAGCAGCTTAACCTCCGGGACTATACAGTTCTTC. This chain joins TRBV7-2 and TRBJ2-1, with 7 bases that match TRBD2. The length of the CDR3 is 13 residues. Germline assignment: CDR1 SGHTA and CDR2 FQGNSA. Trimming removed 2 bases from V and 13 bases from J; junction bases left unmatched: 8. Looking up the rest from reference TRBV7-2 and TRBJ2-1 gives the full variable domain: GAGVSQSPSNKVTEKGKDVELRCDPISGHTALYWYRQSLGQGLEFLIYFQGNSAPDKSGLPSDRFSAERTGGSVSTLTIQRTQQEDSAVYLCASSLTSGTIQFFGPGTRLTVL.

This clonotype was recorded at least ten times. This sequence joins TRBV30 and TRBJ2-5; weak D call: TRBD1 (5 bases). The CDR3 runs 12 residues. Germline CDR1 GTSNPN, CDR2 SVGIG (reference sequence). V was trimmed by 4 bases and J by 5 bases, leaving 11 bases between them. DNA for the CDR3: TGTGCCTGGAATCTACAGGAGGAGACCCAGTACTTC. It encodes CAWNLQEETQYF.

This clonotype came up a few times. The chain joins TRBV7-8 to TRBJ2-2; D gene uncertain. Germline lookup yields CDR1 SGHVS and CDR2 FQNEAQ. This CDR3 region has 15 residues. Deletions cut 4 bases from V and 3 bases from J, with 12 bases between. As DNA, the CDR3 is TGTGCCAGCAGCTCCCCCCTGATTTACACCGGGGAGCTGTTTTTT. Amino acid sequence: CASSSPLIYTGELFF.

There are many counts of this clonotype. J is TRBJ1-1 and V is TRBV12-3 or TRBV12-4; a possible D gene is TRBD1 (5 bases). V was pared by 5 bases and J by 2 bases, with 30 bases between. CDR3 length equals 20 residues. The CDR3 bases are TGTGCCAGCAGTCCCCCCTCCAGTTTTTTACTCGGGGGTAGCAACACTGAAGCTTTCTTT. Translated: CASSPPSSFLLGGSNTEAFF.

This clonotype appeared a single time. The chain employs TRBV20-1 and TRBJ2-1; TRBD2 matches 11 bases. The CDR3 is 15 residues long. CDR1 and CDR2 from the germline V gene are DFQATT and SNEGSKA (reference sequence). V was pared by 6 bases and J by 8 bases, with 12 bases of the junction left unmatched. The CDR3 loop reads CSARNSGRADHEQFF. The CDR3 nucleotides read TGCAGTGCCAGAAATAGCGGGAGGGCCGACCATGAGCAGTTCTTC.

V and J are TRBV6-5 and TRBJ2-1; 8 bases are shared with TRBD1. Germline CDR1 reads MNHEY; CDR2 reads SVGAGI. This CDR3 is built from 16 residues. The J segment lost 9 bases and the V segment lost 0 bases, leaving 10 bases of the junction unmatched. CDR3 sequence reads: CASSYSRQGANGEQFF. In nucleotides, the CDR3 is TGTGCCAGCAGTTACTCGAGGCAGGGGGCTAACGGTGAGCAGTTCTTC.

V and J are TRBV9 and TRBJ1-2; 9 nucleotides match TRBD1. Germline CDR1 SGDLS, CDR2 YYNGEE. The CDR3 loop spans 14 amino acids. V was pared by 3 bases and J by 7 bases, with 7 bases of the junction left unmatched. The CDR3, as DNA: TGTGCCAGCAGCGCCGGGACAGGGATTATTGGCTACACCTTC. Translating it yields CASSAGTGIIGYTF. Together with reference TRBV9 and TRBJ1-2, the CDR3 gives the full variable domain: DSGVTQTPKHLITATGQRVTLRCSPRSGDLSVYWYQQSLDQGLQFLIQYYNGEERAKGNILERFSAQQFPDLHSELNLSSLELGDSALYFCASSAGTGIIGYTFGSGTRLTVV.

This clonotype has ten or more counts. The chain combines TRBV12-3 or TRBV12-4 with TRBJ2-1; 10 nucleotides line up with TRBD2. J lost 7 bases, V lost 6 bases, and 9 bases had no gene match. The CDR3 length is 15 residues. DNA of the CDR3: TGTGCCAGCAGCTCTACCACAGCGGGAGGGAATGAGCAGTTCTTC. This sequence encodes CASSSTTAGGNEQFF.

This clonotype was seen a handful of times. CDR3 region: CAISQGTVSYEQYF. The CDR3 nucleotides read TGTGCCATCAGTCAGGGGACCGTATCCTACGAGCAGTACTTC. J is TRBJ2-7 and V is TRBV10-3; tentatively, D is TRBD1 (6 bases). Germline V gene data show CDR1 as ENHRY and CDR2 as SYGVKD. V dropped 5 bases and J dropped 1 base, with 12 bases sitting between them. The CDR3 has 14 amino acids.

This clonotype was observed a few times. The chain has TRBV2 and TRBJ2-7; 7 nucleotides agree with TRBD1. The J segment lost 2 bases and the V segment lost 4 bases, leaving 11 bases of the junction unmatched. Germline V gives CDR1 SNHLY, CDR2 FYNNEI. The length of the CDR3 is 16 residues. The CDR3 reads CASSGLEDRPTYEQYF. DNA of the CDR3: TGTGCCAGCAGTGGCCTGGAGGACAGGCCCACCTACGAGCAGTACTTC.

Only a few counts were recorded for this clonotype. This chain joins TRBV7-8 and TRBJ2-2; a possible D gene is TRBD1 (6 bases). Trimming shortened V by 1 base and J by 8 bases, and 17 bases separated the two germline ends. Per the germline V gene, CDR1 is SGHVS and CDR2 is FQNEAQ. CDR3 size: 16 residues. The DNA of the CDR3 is TGTGCCAGCAGCTTAGGGGTGGGGGCCTCCTTTGGGGAGCTGTTTTTT. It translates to CASSLGVGASFGELFF.

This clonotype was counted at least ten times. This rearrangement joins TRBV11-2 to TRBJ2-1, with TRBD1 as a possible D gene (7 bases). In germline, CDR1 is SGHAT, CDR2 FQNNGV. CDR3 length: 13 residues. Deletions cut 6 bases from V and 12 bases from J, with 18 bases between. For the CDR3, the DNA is TGTGCCAGCAGTATAATTACCCAGGGGGGGCAGTTCTTC. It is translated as CASSIITQGGQFF.

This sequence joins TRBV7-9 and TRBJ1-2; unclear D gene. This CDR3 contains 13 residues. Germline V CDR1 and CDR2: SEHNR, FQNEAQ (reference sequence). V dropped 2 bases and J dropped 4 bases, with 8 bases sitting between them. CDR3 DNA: TGTGCCAGCAGCTTACTGGGATTCTATGGCTACACCTTC. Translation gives CASSLLGFYGYTF.

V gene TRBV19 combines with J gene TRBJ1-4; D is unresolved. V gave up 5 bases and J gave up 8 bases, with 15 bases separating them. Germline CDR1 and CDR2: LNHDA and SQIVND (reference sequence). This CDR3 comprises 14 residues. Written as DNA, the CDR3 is TGTGCCAGTAGTGAGGTATCCGCCTCAGAAAAACTGTTTTTT. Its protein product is CASSEVSASEKLFF.